These 8 T cell receptor beta chains originate from one sample sequenced in a study of cytomegalovirus exposure and HLA in healthy donors. The PCR ran on 60 Vbeta and 13 Jbeta primers. Repertoires were generated with immunoSEQ multiplex PCR, while TCRdb's copy carries only in-frame clones and drops some. The sample yields under 150,000 clones, just under 80% seen once. The sample consisted of PBMCs. The receptors originated from a woman aged 40 to 55 in good health and CMV-seronegative.

This sequence joins TRBV7-2 and TRBJ1-2; the D gene is possibly TRBD1 (6 bases). The CDR3 has 15 amino acids. V lost 5 bases and J lost 5, with 18 bases in between. Germline CDR1 and CDR2: SGHTA and FQGNSA. Here the CDR3 DNA reads TGTGCCAGCAGCGTAGGCACAGGGCCCCTTTATGGCTACACCTTC. Its protein is CASSVGTGPLYGYTF.

The chain combines TRBV4-1 with TRBJ2-1, with 10 positions matching TRBD2. V dropped 4 bases and J dropped 2; count of bases not matched to a gene: 8. Germline V gene data show CDR1 as MGHRA and CDR2 as YSYEKL. The CDR3 loop spans 17 amino acids. The CDR3 loop is CASSRDSGGSAYNEQFF. The CDR3 nucleotides are TGCGCCAGCAGCCGGGATAGCGGGGGGTCCGCCTACAATGAGCAGTTCTTC.

V usage is TRBV27 and J usage is TRBJ1-1; possible D gene TRBD1, 5 bases. The V end lost 0 bases, the J end lost 0 bases, and 17 bases lay between the germline ends. Germline CDR1 reads MNHEY; CDR2 reads SMNVEV (reference sequence). This CDR3 contains 18 residues. The CDR3 is CASSLSGPDSYMNTEAFF. The CDR3 nucleotides read TGTGCCAGCAGTTTATCGGGGCCAGACTCCTACATGAACACTGAAGCTTTCTTT.

V is TRBV15 and J is TRBJ2-7, with 11 bases lining up with TRBD2. This CDR3 contains 15 residues. The germline CDR1 and CDR2 sequences are LNHNV and YYDKDF (reference sequence). The V gene end was trimmed by 6 bases and the J gene end by 2 bases; junction bases not matched to a gene: 6. CDR3: CATSGGLADTYEQYF. In DNA form, the CDR3 reads TGTGCCACCAGTGGGGGACTAGCGGATACCTACGAGCAGTACTTC.

V gene TRBV5-1 combines with J gene TRBJ2-7; 9 bases match TRBD1. The CDR3 sequence is 14 residues long. V shed 7 bases and J 4 bases; nucleotides not matched to a gene: 9. The germline CDR1 and CDR2 sequences are SGHRS and YFSETQ. CDR3 amino acids: CASAPWTGDYEQYF. In nucleotides, the CDR3 is TGCGCCAGCGCTCCATGGACAGGGGATTACGAGCAGTACTTC. The whole variable domain, filled in from reference TRBV5-1 and TRBJ2-7, reads KAGVTQTPRYLIKTRGQQVTLSCSPISGHRSVSWYQQTPGQGLQFLFEYFSETQRNKGNFPGRFSGRQFSNSRSEMNVSTLELGDSALYLCASAPWTGDYEQYFGPGTRLTVT.

Only a few counts were recorded for this clone. The V and J genes are TRBV4-2 and TRBJ2-7; D might be TRBD2 (7 bases). This CDR3 spans 15 amino acids. CDR1 and CDR2 (germline): LGHNA, YNFKEQ. The germline V and J ends were trimmed by 0 bases and 6 bases, with 15 bases remaining between them. This chain's CDR3 is CASSQEKGGAGEQYF. DNA of the CDR3: TGTGCCAGCAGCCAAGAGAAGGGGGGGGCCGGCGAGCAGTACTTC.

This clone showed up just once. The CDR3 loop reads CASSLAEGGEQYF. The DNA for the CDR3 is TGTGCCAGCAGCTTAGCGGAGGGAGGGGAGCAGTACTTC. The chain employs TRBV7-6 and TRBJ2-5; 7 bases agree with TRBD2. J gave up 11 bases and V 0 bases, and 6 bases lay outside the gene matches. CDR1 is SGHVS and CDR2 is FNYEAQ in the germline V gene. The CDR3 contains 13 residues.

V usage is TRBV19 and J usage is TRBJ1-2, with D perhaps matching TRBD1 (5 bases). The CDR3 has 15 residues. The ends were cut back, 5 bases at V and 4 bases at J, with 17 bases in the middle. Germline V gene data show CDR1 as LNHDA and CDR2 as SQIVND (reference sequence). The CDR3 DNA follows: TGTGCCAGTAGTTTAGCCGAAGGACATGGCTATGGCTACACCTTC. Its translation is CASSLAEGHGYGYTF.